This TCR beta chain originates from a study of post-analysis software for immune sequencing data. Study-wide background: Relapsing-remitting, secondary progressive and progressive-relapsing forms of multiple sclerosis all featured among disease courses. The study, taken as a whole, reports: Comparison of patients with controls showed roughly five TRBV segments more frequent in patients, TRBV5-6, TRBV5-1 and TRBV20-1 among them. Controls had significantly higher normalized Chao1 diversity than multiple sclerosis patients. Samples made in the same batch grouped tightly together by F measure.

In regard to this clonotype: Its specificity is not known.

Sequencing libraries made from TCR beta cDNA carried unique molecular identifiers. Starting from approximately 1 to 10 million T cells, the study yielded roughly 0.5 million cDNA molecules. TCRdb reprocessed the PCR reads via MiXCR and lists one record per CDR3 protein. The sample records about 820,000 distinct CDR3 sequences, approximately 53% being singletons. Trimming removed 6 bases at V and 5 bases at J, with 20 bases between. The CDR3 extends over 16 amino acids. Germline V gene sequence: CDR1 SGHAT, CDR2 FQNNGV. The sequenced sample was blood. The TCR originated in a girl aged 10-17 years with multiple sclerosis. The chain carries TRBV11-2 and TRBJ2-1, with D uncertain. CDR3 sequence: CASSKITVTRHNEQFF. For the CDR3, the DNA is TGTGCCAGCAGTAAAATAACGGTGACGCGGCACAATGAGCAGTTCTTC.